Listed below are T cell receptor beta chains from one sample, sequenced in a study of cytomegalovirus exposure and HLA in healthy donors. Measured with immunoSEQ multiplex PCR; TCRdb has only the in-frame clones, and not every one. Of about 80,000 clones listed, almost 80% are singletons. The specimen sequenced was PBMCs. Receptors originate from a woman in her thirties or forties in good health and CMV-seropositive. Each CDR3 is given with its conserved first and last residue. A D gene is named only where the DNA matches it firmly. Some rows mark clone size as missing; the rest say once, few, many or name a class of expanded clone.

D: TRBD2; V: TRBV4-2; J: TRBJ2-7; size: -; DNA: TGTGCCAGCAGCCAACATACCGGGACTACCTCCTACGAGCAGTACTTC; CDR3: CASSQHTGTTSYEQYF
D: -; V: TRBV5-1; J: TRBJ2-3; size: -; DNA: TGCGCCAGCAGCTTGGCAGGGACAGATACGCAGTATTTT; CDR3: CASSLAGTDTQYF
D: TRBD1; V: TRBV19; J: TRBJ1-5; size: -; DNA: TGTGCCAGTAGTTACGGACAGGGAGGAGGACAGCCCCAGCATTTT; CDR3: CASSYGQGGGQPQHF
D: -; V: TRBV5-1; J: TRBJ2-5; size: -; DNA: TGCGCCAGCAGCTTCCAGCGGGCGCTCCAAGAGACCCAGTACTTC; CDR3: CASSFQRALQETQYF
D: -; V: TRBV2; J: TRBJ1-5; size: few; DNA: TGTGCCAGCACAAGGGAGGGGAATCAGCCCCAGCATTTT; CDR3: CASTREGNQPQHF
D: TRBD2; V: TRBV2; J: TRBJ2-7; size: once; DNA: TGTGCCAGCAGTGAACTAGCGGGGTTCTACGAGCAGTACTTC; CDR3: CASSELAGFYEQYF
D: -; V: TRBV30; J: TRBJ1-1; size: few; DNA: TGTGCCTGGAGGTCTGGGCAGAACACTGAAGCTTTCTTT; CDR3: CAWRSGQNTEAFF
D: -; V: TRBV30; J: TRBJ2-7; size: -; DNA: TGTGCCTGGAGTGTACCCAGGACTGGGTTCTACGAGCAGTACTTC; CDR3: CAWSVPRTGFYEQYF
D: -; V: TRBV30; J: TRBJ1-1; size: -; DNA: TGTGCCTGGAGTCCACTTTCGAAGTCTGAAGCTTTCTTT; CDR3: CAWSPLSKSEAFF
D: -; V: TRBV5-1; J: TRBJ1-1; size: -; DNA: TGCGCCAGCAGTCTTGGATCCGGCGGAGACACTGAAGCTTTCTTT; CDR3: CASSLGSGGDTEAFF
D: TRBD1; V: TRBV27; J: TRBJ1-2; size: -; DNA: TGTGCCAGCAGTTCCTACCTCCGGACAGGAAGAAACTATGGCTACACCTTC; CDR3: CASSSYLRTGRNYGYTF
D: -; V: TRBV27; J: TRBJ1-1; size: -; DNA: TGTGCCAGCAGGCCTTTTACAGGGCTTGAAGCTTTCTTT; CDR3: CASRPFTGLEAFF
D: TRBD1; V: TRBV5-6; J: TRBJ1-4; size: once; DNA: TGTGCCAGCAGCTCACGACAGGGCCCGACTAATGAAAAACTGTTTTTT; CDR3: CASSSRQGPTNEKLFF
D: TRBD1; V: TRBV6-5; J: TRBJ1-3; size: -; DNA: TGTGCCAGCAGTTACTCGCGCCAGGGGGGTGGAAACACCATATATTTT; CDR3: CASSYSRQGGGNTIYF
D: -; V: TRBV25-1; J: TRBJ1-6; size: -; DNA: TGTGCCAGCAGTGAAGCCTATCCCCGGTCACCCCTCCACTTT; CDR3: CASSEAYPRSPLHF
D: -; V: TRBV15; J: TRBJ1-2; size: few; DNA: TGTGCCACCAGCAGAGATCTAGTTCAGCTTAACTATGGCTACACCTTC; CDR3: CATSRDLVQLNYGYTF
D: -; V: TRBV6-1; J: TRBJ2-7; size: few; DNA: TGTGCCAGCAGGACCAACAGTCCCGAGCAGTACTTC; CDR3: CASRTNSPEQYF
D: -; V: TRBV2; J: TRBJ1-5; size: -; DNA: TGTGCCAGCACGGCGGGACGTGGCAATCAGCCCCAGCATTTT; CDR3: CASTAGRGNQPQHF
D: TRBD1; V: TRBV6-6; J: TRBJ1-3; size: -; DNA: TGTGCCAGCAGTGGGACAGCCGGAAACACCATATATTTT; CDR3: CASSGTAGNTIYF
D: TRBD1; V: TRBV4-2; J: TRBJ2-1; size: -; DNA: TGTGCCAGCAGCCAGGGGAACAGGGGTTCGAACAATGAGCAGTTCTTC; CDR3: CASSQGNRGSNNEQFF
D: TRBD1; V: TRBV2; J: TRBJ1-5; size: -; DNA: TGTGCCAGCAGGGGACAGGGGGGCCAGCCCCAGCATTTT; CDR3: CASRGQGGQPQHF
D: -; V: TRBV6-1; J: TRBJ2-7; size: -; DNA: TGTGCCAGCAGTGAAGTTACAGGGACCTACGAGCAGTACTTC; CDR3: CASSEVTGTYEQYF
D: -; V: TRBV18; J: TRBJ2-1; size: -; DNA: TGTGCCAGCTCACCAGGACACAACGGCGATGAGCAGTTCTTC; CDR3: CASSPGHNGDEQFF
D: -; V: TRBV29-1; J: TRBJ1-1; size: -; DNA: TGCAGCGTTGGGCAGGGTTTGAACACTGAAGCTTTCTTT; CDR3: CSVGQGLNTEAFF
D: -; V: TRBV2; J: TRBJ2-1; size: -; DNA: TGTGCCAGCAGTGGCAGGGGCTCCTACAATGAGCAGTTCTTC; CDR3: CASSGRGSYNEQFF
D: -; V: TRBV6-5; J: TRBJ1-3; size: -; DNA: TGTGCCAGCAGTTACGGCGTGGGCGGAAACACCATATATTTT; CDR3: CASSYGVGGNTIYF
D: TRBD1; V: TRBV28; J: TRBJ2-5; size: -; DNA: TGTGCCAGCAGTTTAATGAGCGGGACAGGGCTTGGGGAGACCCAGTACTTC; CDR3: CASSLMSGTGLGETQYF
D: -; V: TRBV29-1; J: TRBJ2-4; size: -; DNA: TGCAGCGTTGTTGGACTAGCCAAAAACATTCAGTACTTC; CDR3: CSVVGLAKNIQYF